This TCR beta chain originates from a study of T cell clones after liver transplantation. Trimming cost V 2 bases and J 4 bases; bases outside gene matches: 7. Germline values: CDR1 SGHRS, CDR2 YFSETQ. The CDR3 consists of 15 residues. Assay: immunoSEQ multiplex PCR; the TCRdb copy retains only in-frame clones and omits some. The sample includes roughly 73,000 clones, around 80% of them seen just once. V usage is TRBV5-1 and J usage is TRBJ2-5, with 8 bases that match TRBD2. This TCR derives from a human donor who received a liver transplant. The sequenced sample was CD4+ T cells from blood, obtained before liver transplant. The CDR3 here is CASSFQAGEAETQYF. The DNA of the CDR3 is TGCGCCAGCAGCTTTCAAGCGGGAGAGGCAGAGACCCAGTACTTC.